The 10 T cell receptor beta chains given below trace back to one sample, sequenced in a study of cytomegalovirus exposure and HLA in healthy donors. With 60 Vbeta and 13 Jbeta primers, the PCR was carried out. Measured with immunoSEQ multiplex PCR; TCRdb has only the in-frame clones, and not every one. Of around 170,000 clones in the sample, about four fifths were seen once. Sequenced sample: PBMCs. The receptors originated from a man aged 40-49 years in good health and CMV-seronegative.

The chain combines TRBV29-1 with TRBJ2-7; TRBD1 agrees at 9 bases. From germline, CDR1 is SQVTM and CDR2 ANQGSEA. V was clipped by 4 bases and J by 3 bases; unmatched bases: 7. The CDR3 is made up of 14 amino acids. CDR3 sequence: CSVAPGQGFYEQYF. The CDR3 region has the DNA TGCAGCGTTGCTCCGGGACAGGGATTCTACGAGCAGTACTTC.

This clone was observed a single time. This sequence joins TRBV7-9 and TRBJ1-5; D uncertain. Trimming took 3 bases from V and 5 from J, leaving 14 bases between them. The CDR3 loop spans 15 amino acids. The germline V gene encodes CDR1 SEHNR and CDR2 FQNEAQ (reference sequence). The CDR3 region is CASSFGITGDQPQHF. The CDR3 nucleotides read TGTGCCAGCAGCTTCGGGATAACGGGAGATCAGCCCCAGCATTTT. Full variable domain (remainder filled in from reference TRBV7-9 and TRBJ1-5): DTGVSQNPRHKITKRGQNVTFRCDPISEHNRLYWYRQTLGQGPEFLTYFQNEAQLEKSRLLSDRFSAERPKGSFSTLEIQRTEQGDSAMYLCASSFGITGDQPQHFGDGTRLSIL.

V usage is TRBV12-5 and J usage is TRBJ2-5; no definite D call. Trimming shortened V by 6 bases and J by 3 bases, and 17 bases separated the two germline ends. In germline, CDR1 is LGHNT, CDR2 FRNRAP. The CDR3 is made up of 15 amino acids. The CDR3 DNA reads TGTGCTAGTGGCTCCGTTATTAGAAGAAAAGAGACCCAGTACTTC. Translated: CASGSVIRRKETQYF.

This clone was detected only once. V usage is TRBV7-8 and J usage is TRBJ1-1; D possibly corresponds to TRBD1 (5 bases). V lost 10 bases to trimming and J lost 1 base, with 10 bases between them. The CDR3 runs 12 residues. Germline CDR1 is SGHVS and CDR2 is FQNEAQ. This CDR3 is CATRGRNTEAFF. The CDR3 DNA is TGTGCCACAAGGGGCAGGAACACTGAAGCTTTCTTT.

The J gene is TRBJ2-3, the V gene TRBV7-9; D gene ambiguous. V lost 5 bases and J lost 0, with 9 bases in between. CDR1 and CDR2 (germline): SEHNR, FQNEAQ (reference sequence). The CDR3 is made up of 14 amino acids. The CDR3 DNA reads TGTGCCAGCAGCCGCAAACAGAGCACAGATACGCAGTATTTT. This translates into CASSRKQSTDTQYF.

The CDR3 region is CASSPRPTDTQYF. DNA for the CDR3: TGTGCCAGCAGCCCTAGGCCCACAGATACGCAGTATTTT. V is TRBV7-8 and J is TRBJ2-3; D remains ambiguous. Between the trimmed V and J ends, which lost 5 bases and 2 bases, there was a span of 8 bases. This CDR3 region has 13 residues. The V gene's germline CDR1 is SGHVS and CDR2 FQNEAQ.

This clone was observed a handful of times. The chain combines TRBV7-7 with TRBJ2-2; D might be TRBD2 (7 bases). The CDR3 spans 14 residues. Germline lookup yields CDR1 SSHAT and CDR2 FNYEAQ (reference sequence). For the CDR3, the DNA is TGTGCTGGGGGGGGGCCCGTTGGCACCGGGGAGCTGTTTTTT. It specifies CAGGGPVGTGELFF.

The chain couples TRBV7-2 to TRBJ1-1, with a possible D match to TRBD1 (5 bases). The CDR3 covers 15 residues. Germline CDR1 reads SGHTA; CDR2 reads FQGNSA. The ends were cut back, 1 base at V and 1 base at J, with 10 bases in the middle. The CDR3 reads CASSLVRQQNTEAFF. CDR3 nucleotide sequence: TGTGCCAGCAGCTTAGTTCGACAGCAGAACACTGAAGCTTTCTTT.

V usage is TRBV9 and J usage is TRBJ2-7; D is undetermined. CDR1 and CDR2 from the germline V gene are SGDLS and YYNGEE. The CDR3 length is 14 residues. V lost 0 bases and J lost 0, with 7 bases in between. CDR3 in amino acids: CASSVALSSYEQYF. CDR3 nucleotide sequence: TGTGCCAGCAGCGTAGCGCTCAGCTCCTACGAGCAGTACTTC.

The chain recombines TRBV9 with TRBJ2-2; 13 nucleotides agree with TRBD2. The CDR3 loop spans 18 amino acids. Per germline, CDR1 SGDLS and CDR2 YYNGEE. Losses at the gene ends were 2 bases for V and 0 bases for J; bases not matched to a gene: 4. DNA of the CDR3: TGTGCCAGCAGCGTCCGACTAGCGGGAGGAGCGAACACCGGGGAGCTGTTTTTT. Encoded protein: CASSVRLAGGANTGELFF.